A single sample gave rise to the 29 T cell receptor beta chains below, sequenced in a study of OX40 agonist ivuxolimab in advanced cancers. The assay was immunoSEQ multiplex PCR, and TCRdb's table has in-frame clones only and misses some. The sample has about 90,000 clones, approximately 90% seen once; the top ten hold less than 1.5%. The sample was CD4+ or CD8+ T cells sorted from blood, taken in a trial of the OX40 agonist ivuxolimab. Receptor source: an adult with an advanced solid tumor such as melanoma, head and neck, liver or kidney cancer.

This chain uses TRBV5-6 with TRBJ2-7; 9 nucleotides align to TRBD1. In germline, CDR1 is SGHDT, CDR2 YYEEEE. The length of the CDR3 is 16 residues. V lost 3 bases to trimming and J lost 3 bases; unmatched junction nucleotides: 10. This CDR3 reads CASSSWGGQGFYEQYF. Written as DNA, the CDR3 is TGTGCCAGCAGCTCCTGGGGGGGACAGGGTTTCTACGAGCAGTACTTC.

This rearrangement joins TRBV28 to TRBJ2-1; D may be TRBD1 or TRBD2 (5 bases each). The length of the CDR3 is 12 residues. Looked up from germline, CDR1 is MDHEN and CDR2 is SYDVKM. The germline V and J ends were trimmed by 6 bases and 15 bases, with 18 bases remaining between them. This CDR3 reads CASSKGWGALFF. The CDR3 DNA reads TGTGCCAGCAGCAAGGGGTGGGGAGCATTGTTCTTC.

This rearrangement joins TRBV11-2 to TRBJ2-5, with TRBD1 matching 8 bases. Germline values: CDR1 SGHAT, CDR2 FQNNGV. This CDR3 comprises 13 residues. V trimming: 4 bases; J trimming: 4 bases; junction bases outside the gene matches: 2. The CDR3, as DNA: TGTGCCAGCAGCTCGGGACAGGTAGAGACCCAGTACTTC. Its protein product is CASSSGQVETQYF.

The chain carries TRBV19 and TRBJ1-5; no definite D call. Per the germline V gene, CDR1 is LNHDA and CDR2 is SQIVND (reference sequence). The length of the CDR3 is 16 residues. Trimming removed 6 bases at V and 0 bases at J, with 15 bases between. The CDR3 coding sequence is TGTGCCAGTAGACAATCTGGACGGAATAGCAATCAGCCCCAGCATTTT. Amino acid sequence: CASRQSGRNSNQPQHF.

This chain uses TRBV28 with TRBJ1-1; D ambiguous. This CDR3 comprises 14 residues. V dropped 6 bases and J dropped 7 bases, with 18 bases sitting between them. The germline V gene encodes CDR1 MDHEN and CDR2 SYDVKM. Written as DNA, the CDR3 is TGTGCCAGCAGCCCGCCGGGAAGGGCCGGTGAAGCTTTCTTT. Translating gives CASSPPGRAGEAFF.

This clone has a single count. The chain carries TRBV2 and TRBJ2-7, with unresolved D. The CDR3 has 11 amino acids. The V and J ends lost 5 bases and 1 base respectively, with 3 bases between them. Germline CDR1 is SNHLY and CDR2 is FYNNEI. The CDR3 loop is CASSLSYEQYF. CDR3 sequence (DNA): TGTGCCAGCAGTCTGTCCTACGAGCAGTACTTC.

The chain employs TRBV9 and TRBJ2-3; D might be TRBD2 (6 bases). CDR1 and CDR2 (germline): SGDLS, YYNGEE. The CDR3 has 17 residues. Between the trimmed V and J ends, which lost 1 base and 1 base, there was a span of 16 bases. The CDR3 DNA reads as TGTGCCAGCAGCGTATCCTCGGGGGACGGGGGCACAGATACGCAGTATTTT. Protein sequence: CASSVSSGDGGTDTQYF.

The V gene is TRBV6-5, the J gene TRBJ1-2; perhaps TRBD1 as D (5 bases). Germline V gives CDR1 MNHEY, CDR2 SVGAGI. Trimming removed 6 bases from V and 4 bases from J, with 15 bases in between. This CDR3 is built from 14 residues. The chain's CDR3 is CASSTGQGFYGYTF. In DNA form, the CDR3 reads TGTGCCAGCAGCACGGGGCAGGGCTTCTATGGCTACACCTTC.

V is TRBV4-2 and J is TRBJ2-5; 7 bases match TRBD2. This CDR3 comprises 14 residues. The ends lost 3 bases at V and 3 bases at J; junction bases unmatched: 4. Looked up from germline, CDR1 is LGHNA and CDR2 is YNFKEQ. In nucleotides, the CDR3 is TGTGCCAGCAGCCACCAGCGGGACGAAGAGACCCAGTACTTC. Amino acid sequence: CASSHQRDEETQYF.

This clone has a handful of counts. The chain recombines TRBV29-1 with TRBJ1-2; 7 bases agree with TRBD1. Trimming cost V 7 bases and J 4 bases; bases outside gene matches: 9. Germline V gene lookup returns CDR1 SQVTM and CDR2 ANQGSEA. The CDR3 consists of 13 residues. The DNA for the CDR3 is TGCAGCGCTTCCACGACAGGGCCCTATGGCTACACCTTC. It codes for CSASTTGPYGYTF.

The gene calls are TRBV28 and TRBJ2-1; D is perhaps TRBD2 (6 bases). V lost 8 bases to trimming and J lost 3 bases, with 20 bases between them. The CDR3 extends over 16 amino acids. Germline CDR1 reads MDHEN; CDR2 reads SYDVKM. In DNA form, the CDR3 reads TGTGCCAGCGCATCCCCGGGACTCCGAAACTACAATGAGCAGTTCTTC. Translating it yields CASASPGLRNYNEQFF.

The chain couples TRBV18 to TRBJ2-6; no clear D. The germline V gene has CDR1 KGHSH and CDR2 LQKENI. Between the trimmed V and J ends, which lost 2 bases and 0 bases, there was a span of 5 bases. The CDR3 runs to 15 residues. The CDR3 DNA reads as TGTGCCAGCTCACCAGGAGCCTCTGGGGCCAACGTCCTGACTTTC. Protein sequence: CASSPGASGANVLTF. Based on the CDR3 plus reference TRBV18 and TRBJ2-6, the full variable domain is NAGVMQNPRHLVRRRGQEARLRCSPMKGHSHVYWYRQLPEEGLKFMVYLQKENIIDESGMPKERFSAEFPKEGPSILRIQQVVRGDSAAYFCASSPGASGANVLTFGAGSRLTVL.

CDR3 region: CASSLDPGRAGELFF. CDR3 DNA: TGTGCCAGCAGCTTGGACCCCGGAAGGGCCGGGGAGCTGTTTTTT. The chain is built from TRBV5-5 and TRBJ2-2; D remains unclear. V shed 0 bases and J shed 6 bases, with 12 bases lying between them. The germline V gene encodes CDR1 SGHKS and CDR2 YYEKEE (reference sequence). The CDR3 runs to 15 residues.

In DNA form, the CDR3 reads TGTGCCAGCAGCCCGAATAGCGGGAGAAAAACCGGGGAGCTGTTTTTT. It is translated as CASSPNSGRKTGELFF. The rearrangement uses TRBV5-4 and TRBJ2-2, with 9 bases aligning to TRBD2. V lost 4 bases, J lost 5 bases, and 9 bases stayed unmatched. This CDR3 is built from 16 residues. Germline values: CDR1 SGHNT, CDR2 YYREEE (reference sequence).

Written as DNA, the CDR3 is TGTGCCAGCAGCGTGGGACAGTCCTACAATGAGCAGTTCTTC. This encodes CASSVGQSYNEQFF. The rearrangement links TRBV9 to TRBJ2-1, with 7 positions matching TRBD1. The V gene end was trimmed by 2 bases and the J gene end by 1 base; junction bases not matched to a gene: 0. This CDR3 contains 14 residues. Germline V gene lookup returns CDR1 SGDLS and CDR2 YYNGEE.

The chain combines TRBV7-9 with TRBJ1-5, with TRBD1 matching over 11 bases. The CDR3 contains 14 residues. Trimming removed 3 bases from V and 6 bases from J; junction bases left unmatched: 1. The germline CDR1 and CDR2 sequences are SEHNR and FQNEAQ (reference sequence). CDR3: CASSFGTGGQPQHF. The CDR3 DNA is TGTGCCAGCAGCTTCGGGACAGGGGGTCAGCCCCAGCATTTT.

The V call is TRBV15, the J call TRBJ1-1; D unresolved. The CDR3 consists of 14 residues. The ends were cut back, 1 base at V and 5 bases at J, with 11 bases in the middle. The germline V gene has CDR1 LNHNV and CDR2 YYDKDF (reference sequence). The CDR3 nucleotides are TGTGCCACCAGCAGAGGAGGCAGTGCAACTGAAGCTTTCTTT. This sequence encodes CATSRGGSATEAFF.

The chain recombines TRBV10-2 with TRBJ2-3; 8 nucleotides agree with TRBD2. Germline CDR1 reads WSHSY; CDR2 reads SAAADI. This CDR3 is built from 15 residues. The junction had 12 bases not matched to a gene; V was cut back by 8 bases and J by 5 bases. The CDR3 DNA reads as TGCGCCAGCGTCAATTTCGGGGGGGCGAAAGATACGCAGTATTTT. It codes for CASVNFGGAKDTQYF.

The chain uses TRBV10-1 and TRBJ1-1; D may be TRBD1 (6 bases). This CDR3 has 14 amino acids. CDR1 is WNHNN and CDR2 is SYGVQD in the germline V gene (reference sequence). Trimming took 8 bases from V and 0 from J, leaving 13 bases between them. CDR3 coding DNA: TGCGCCAGCCCATCGGGGGCCATGAACACTGAAGCTTTCTTT. Its translation: CASPSGAMNTEAFF.

This chain links TRBV7-8 with TRBJ2-2; D is ambiguous. The CDR3 is 14 residues long. The V end lost 2 bases, the J end lost 1 base, and 5 bases lay between the germline ends. Germline V gives CDR1 SGHVS, CDR2 FQNEAQ. The CDR3 DNA reads TGTGCCAGCAGCTTACAGATGAACACCGGGGAGCTGTTTTTT. Its translation is CASSLQMNTGELFF.

The rearrangement uses TRBV5-1 and TRBJ2-7; maybe TRBD1 (5 bases). Trimming took 5 bases from V and 3 from J, leaving 15 bases between them. The germline V gene has CDR1 SGHRS and CDR2 YFSETQ. The CDR3 consists of 14 residues. CDR3 sequence reads: CASRPMQGNYEQYF. Here the CDR3 DNA reads TGCGCCAGCAGGCCAATGCAGGGAAACTACGAGCAGTACTTC.

The J gene is TRBJ1-4, the V gene TRBV27; D unresolved. Trimming removed 3 bases from V and 3 bases from J, with 8 bases in between. Germline V lookup: CDR1 MNHEY, CDR2 SMNVEV (reference sequence). This CDR3 has 14 residues. CDR3 nucleotide sequence: TGTGCCAGCAGTTTCCGGGCCCCTAATGAAAAACTGTTTTTT. Translation gives CASSFRAPNEKLFF.

The chain joins TRBV18 to TRBJ1-3; perhaps TRBD1 as D (6 bases). Germline V gene data show CDR1 as KGHSH and CDR2 as LQKENI. The length of the CDR3 is 16 residues. V lost 0 bases to trimming and J lost 0 bases, with 9 bases between them. The CDR3 spells CASSPPTGTSGNTIYF. In DNA, the CDR3 is TGTGCCAGCTCACCACCTACAGGGACCTCTGGAAACACCATATATTTT.

This chain joins TRBV9 and TRBJ1-2, with 12 nucleotides matching TRBD1. Germline assignment: CDR1 SGDLS and CDR2 YYNGEE. Unmatched junction bases numbered 6, after V lost 2 bases and J lost 1 base. This CDR3 region has 17 residues. The DNA of the CDR3 is TGTGCCAGCAGCGTGCGGGACAGGGGGCGAGTTAACTATGGCTACACCTTC. This encodes CASSVRDRGRVNYGYTF. The variable domain in full, with the rest retrieved from reference TRBV9 and TRBJ1-2, is DSGVTQTPKHLITATGQRVTLRCSPRSGDLSVYWYQQSLDQGLQFLIQYYNGEERAKGNILERFSAQQFPDLHSELNLSSLELGDSALYFCASSVRDRGRVNYGYTFGSGTRLTVV.

The chain links TRBV5-1 to TRBJ2-6; D uncertain. From germline, CDR1 is SGHRS and CDR2 YFSETQ. This CDR3 region has 15 residues. Trimming pared 0 bases from V and 0 bases from J, leaving 4 bases between. The CDR3 nucleotides are TGCGCCAGCAGCTTGGGAGTCTCTGGGGCCAACGTCCTGACTTTC. Translating it yields CASSLGVSGANVLTF.

In nucleotides, the CDR3 is TGTGCCAGCAGCTGGGGACTAGCGGTCACCGGGGAGCTGTTTTTT. This sequence encodes CASSWGLAVTGELFF. The rearrangement uses TRBV5-4 and TRBJ2-2; TRBD2 aligns across 11 bases. After removal of 3 bases from V and 4 bases from J, the junction contained 2 bases not matched to a gene. CDR1 is SGHNT, CDR2 YYREEE, per germline (reference sequence). CDR3 length: 15 amino acids. The complete variable domain, with remaining parts taken from reference TRBV5-4 and TRBJ2-2, reads ETGVTQSPTHLIKTRGQQVTLRCSSQSGHNTVSWYQQALGQGPQFIFQYYREEENGRGNFPPRFSGLQFPNYSSELNVNALELDDSALYLCASSWGLAVTGELFFGEGSRLTVL.

This chain connects TRBV4-3 to TRBJ1-6; D is perhaps TRBD1 (6 bases). Germline V lookup: CDR1 LGHNA, CDR2 YSLEER. The CDR3 covers 16 residues. Trimming cost V 0 bases and J 6 bases, with 12 bases left between them. In nucleotides, the CDR3 is TGCGCCAGCAGCCAAGATAAAGGACAGCCTAATTCACCCCTCCACTTT. Protein: CASSQDKGQPNSPLHF.

The genes are TRBV16 and TRBJ2-2, with D perhaps matching TRBD2 (5 bases). Germline values: CDR1 KGHSY, CDR2 FQNENV. The CDR3 has 14 amino acids. The germline V and J ends were trimmed by 2 bases and 6 bases, with 10 bases remaining between them. The CDR3 coding sequence is TGTGCCAGCAGCCAAGGTTCGAGGGCCGGGGAGCTGTTTTTT. Residues: CASSQGSRAGELFF.

The chain carries TRBV9 and TRBJ2-5; 8 bases fit TRBD2. Germline CDR1 SGDLS, CDR2 YYNGEE. V lost 0 bases, J lost 1 base, and 11 bases stayed unmatched. CDR3 length equals 18 residues. This chain's CDR3 is CASSVGGLIAGSQETQYF. CDR3 DNA sequence: TGTGCCAGCAGCGTAGGCGGGCTAATAGCGGGAAGCCAAGAGACCCAGTACTTC.